The text below deals with one T cell receptor (beta chain). Its target is unknown. PCR was performed using 60 Vbeta and 13 Jbeta primers. Only in-frame clones appear in the TCRdb table, and some are missing; sequencing was by immunoSEQ multiplex PCR. This sample has roughly 150,000 clones, with around 80% found just once. This sample is drawn from a study of cytomegalovirus exposure and HLA in healthy donors. Study overall: An earlier analysis identified 117 million unique TCR beta sequences in approximately 170 million T cells.

Study-level results: The authors enumerated over 150 TCR beta chains as linked to cytomegalovirus. Most subjects had HLA-A and HLA-B alleles reportedly predicted accurately by TCR beta sequences. V segments that were indistinguishable, TRBV6-2 and TRBV6-3 among them, were omitted from analysis.

Germline V gene sequence: CDR1 SEHNR, CDR2 FQNEAQ (reference sequence). The CDR3 is 13 residues long. V was shortened by 3 bases and J by 5 bases, with 10 bases between the two germline ends. The sequencing sample was made of PBMCs. J is TRBJ1-2 and V is TRBV7-9; D possibly corresponds to TRBD1 (5 bases). This receptor was taken from a woman in her 40s in good health and CMV-seronegative. Written as DNA, the CDR3 is TGTGCCAGCAGCTTGGACAAAGGATATGGCTACACCTTC. Residues: CASSLDKGYGYTF. The whole variable domain, remainder taken from reference TRBV7-9 and TRBJ1-2, is DTGVSQNPRHKITKRGQNVTFRCDPISEHNRLYWYRQTLGQGPEFLTYFQNEAQLEKSRLLSDRFSAERPKGSFSTLEIQRTEQGDSAMYLCASSLDKGYGYTFGSGTRLTVV.